These 10 T cell receptor beta chains were sequenced from one sample in a study of cytomegalovirus exposure and HLA in healthy donors. Sequenced by immunoSEQ multiplex PCR; TCRdb stores in-frame clones only, minus some. The repertoire includes about 270,000 clones, 70% to 90% of them detected once, and less than 1.2% sits in the top ten. Sequenced sample: PBMCs. Receptors originate from a woman younger than 30 in good health and CMV-seronegative.

This clone was found once. The chain couples TRBV6-5 to TRBJ1-2, with 8 bases lining up with TRBD1. V was pared by 10 bases and J by 3 bases, with 4 bases of the junction left unmatched. The CDR3 is 12 amino acids. Per germline, CDR1 MNHEY and CDR2 SVGAGI. CDR3 in DNA: TGTGCCACCCAGGGACAGGACTATGGCTACACCTTC. Translating it yields CATQGQDYGYTF.

This chain joins TRBV9 and TRBJ2-7, with 9 bases matching TRBD2. This CDR3 contains 16 residues. Per the germline V gene, CDR1 is SGDLS and CDR2 is YYNGEE. Trimming took 5 bases from V and 2 from J; bases not matched to a gene: 11. As DNA, the CDR3 is TGTGCCAGCAGTCCAGGTATGGGACTAGCCCCCTACGAGCAGTACTTC. It codes for CASSPGMGLAPYEQYF.

CDR3 amino acids: CATAGRASPNYGYTF. The CDR3 DNA reads TGTGCCACGGCCGGCAGGGCCTCACCAAACTATGGCTACACCTTC. The chain carries TRBV19 and TRBJ1-2; TRBD1 might be the D (5 bases). Trimming stripped 10 bases from V and 2 bases from J, with 20 bases between. Germline lookup yields CDR1 LNHDA and CDR2 SQIVND (reference sequence). The CDR3 loop spans 15 amino acids.

The chain uses TRBV28 and TRBJ2-7; D might be TRBD1 (5 bases). With 5 bases removed from V and 3 bases from J, the gap between germline ends came to 8 bases. The CDR3 has 12 residues. In germline, CDR1 is MDHEN, CDR2 SYDVKM. CDR3 protein: CASSLQDYEQYF. The CDR3 DNA is TGTGCCAGCAGTCTACAGGACTACGAGCAGTACTTC.

This clone was seen just once. The rearrangement uses TRBV2 and TRBJ2-7, with 9 bases lining up with TRBD1. Germline-derived CDR1 and CDR2 are SNHLY and FYNNEI. The CDR3 runs to 14 residues. Germline trimming cut 8 bases from V and 3 bases from J; bases unmatched to any gene: 8. Here the CDR3 reads CASFRKDRGYEQYF. The CDR3 coding sequence is TGTGCCAGCTTTCGAAAGGACAGGGGCTACGAGCAGTACTTC. Complete variable domain (other parts from reference TRBV2 and TRBJ2-7): EPEVTQTPSHQVTQMGQEVILRCVPISNHLYFYWYRQILGQKVEFLVSFYNNEISEKSEIFDDQFSVERPDGSNFTLKIRSTKLEDSAMYFCASFRKDRGYEQYFGPGTRLTVT.

The V gene is TRBV27, the J gene TRBJ2-5; D is perhaps TRBD2 (5 bases). Trimming took 2 bases from V and 5 from J, leaving 15 bases between them. The V gene's germline CDR1 is MNHEY and CDR2 SMNVEV (reference sequence). The CDR3 length is 15 residues. In nucleotides, the CDR3 is TGTGCCAGCAGTTTAGATTTAGGGCCGGGGGAGACCCAGTACTTC. Its translation is CASSLDLGPGETQYF.

This clone occurred a few times. J is TRBJ2-7 and V is TRBV5-8; the D is unclear. This CDR3 has 13 amino acids. V lost 4 bases to trimming and J lost 0 bases, with 8 bases between them. CDR1 SGHTS and CDR2 YDEGEE come from the germline V gene. The CDR3 region has the DNA TGTGCCAGCAGCCTACAGAGCTCCTACGAGCAGTACTTC. This codes for CASSLQSSYEQYF.

The CDR3: CASSLLASGGSYNEQFF. CDR3 nucleotides: TGCGCCAGCAGCTTGTTGGCTAGCGGGGGTTCCTACAATGAGCAGTTCTTC. The chain links TRBV5-1 to TRBJ2-1; 10 positions agree with TRBD2. Per germline, CDR1 SGHRS and CDR2 YFSETQ. The J segment lost 1 base and the V segment lost 1 base, leaving 5 bases of the junction unmatched. The CDR3 has 17 residues.

This chain connects TRBV6-5 to TRBJ1-1; 11 nucleotides align to TRBD1. The CDR3 is 16 residues long. The ends lost 0 bases at V and 3 bases at J; junction bases unmatched: 3. CDR1 and CDR2 from the germline V gene are MNHEY and SVGAGI. CDR3 sequence (DNA): TGTGCCAGCAGTTACTCGGGGACAGGGGGGGACACTGAAGCTTTCTTT. This gives the protein CASSYSGTGGDTEAFF.

V is TRBV5-4 and J is TRBJ1-1, with a weak D call TRBD1 (6 bases). Germline V gives CDR1 SGHNT, CDR2 YYREEE (reference sequence). The CDR3 consists of 13 residues. Trimming stripped 2 bases from V and 7 bases from J, with 12 bases between. Written as DNA, the CDR3 is TGTGCCAGCAGCTTTGGGACAAGTAATGAAGCTTTCTTT. It yields the protein CASSFGTSNEAFF.